A single sample is the source of the 18 T cell receptor beta chains below, sequenced in a study of cytotoxic CD8 clonotypes in ibrutinib-treated CLL. Sequencing used immunoSEQ multiplex PCR; TCRdb keeps in-frame clones, though not all of them. This repertoire shows roughly 51,000 clones, approximately 50% found once; its top ten account for around a third. The sample consisted of PBMCs, taken after 12 months of ibrutinib treatment. The receptors stem from a human donor with chronic lymphocytic leukemia.

The rearrangement joins TRBV5-1 to TRBJ1-1, with D perhaps matching TRBD1 (6 bases). CDR3 length equals 14 residues. Germline V gives CDR1 SGHRS, CDR2 YFSETQ. V gave up 4 bases and J gave up 7 bases, with 17 bases separating them. The chain's CDR3 is CASSINTGTGEAFF. The CDR3, as DNA: TGCGCCAGCAGCATAAATACAGGGACGGGTGAAGCTTTCTTT.

This chain links TRBV28 with TRBJ2-5; D tentatively reads TRBD1 or TRBD2 (5 bases each). With 6 bases removed from V and 6 bases from J, the gap between germline ends came to 14 bases. The CDR3 has 13 amino acids. Germline V gene lookup returns CDR1 MDHEN and CDR2 SYDVKM. In nucleotides, the CDR3 is TGTGCCAGCAGAACCAGGGAGCGAAAGACCCAGTACTTC. The encoded protein is CASRTRERKTQYF.

This chain uses TRBV11-3 with TRBJ2-7, with 9 bases lining up with TRBD1. The germline gives CDR1 SGHNT, CDR2 YENEEA. With 5 bases clipped from V and 1 base from J, the junction kept 6 bases outside the gene matches. This CDR3 has 15 amino acids. CDR3 bases: TGTGCCAGCAGCCAAGGGACAGGGTTATCCTACGAGCAGTACTTC. Its protein is CASSQGTGLSYEQYF.

This clone was seen more than once but under ten times. This chain links TRBV7-9 with TRBJ1-3, with a possible D match to TRBD1 (5 bases). With 6 bases removed from V and 0 bases from J, the gap between germline ends came to 12 bases. The germline CDR1 and CDR2 sequences are SEHNR and FQNEAQ (reference sequence). This CDR3 region has 15 residues. The CDR3, as DNA: TGTGCCAGCAGTAGACAGTTGAGCTCTGGAAACACCATATATTTT. Its protein product is CASSRQLSSGNTIYF.

This clone occurred a few times. The V call is TRBV18, the J call TRBJ2-1, with TRBD2 matching over 9 bases. CDR1 and CDR2 (germline): KGHSH, LQKENI. V lost 5 bases and J lost 8; bases outside the gene matches: 4. CDR3 length: 13 residues. The CDR3 region has the DNA TGTGCCAGCTCATCGCTAGCGGGATATGAGCAGTTCTTC. Translation: CASSSLAGYEQFF. Complete variable domain (other parts from reference TRBV18 and TRBJ2-1): NAGVMQNPRHLVRRRGQEARLRCSPMKGHSHVYWYRQLPEEGLKFMVYLQKENIIDESGMPKERFSAEFPKEGPSILRIQQVVRGDSAAYFCASSSLAGYEQFFGPGTRLTVL.

Only a few counts were recorded for this clone. The rearrangement uses TRBV4-1 and TRBJ2-1, with 7 bases aligning to TRBD2. J lost 5 bases, V lost 0 bases, and 7 bases had no gene match. The germline V gene has CDR1 MGHRA and CDR2 YSYEKL. The CDR3 spans 16 residues. CDR3: CASSQDQAGGNNEQFF. The CDR3 DNA reads TGCGCCAGCAGCCAAGATCAGGCCGGGGGGAACAATGAGCAGTTCTTC.

The chain joins TRBV7-9 to TRBJ2-7; 7 bases match TRBD2. Germline V gene sequence: CDR1 SEHNR, CDR2 FQNEAQ (reference sequence). V was clipped by 5 bases and J by 6 bases; unmatched bases: 7. There are 13 residues in the CDR3. The CDR3 reads CASSQAGNSEQYF. The CDR3 DNA reads TGTGCCAGCAGCCAAGCGGGAAATAGCGAGCAGTACTTC. Variable domain in full (rest from reference TRBV7-9 and TRBJ2-7): DTGVSQNPRHKITKRGQNVTFRCDPISEHNRLYWYRQTLGQGPEFLTYFQNEAQLEKSRLLSDRFSAERPKGSFSTLEIQRTEQGDSAMYLCASSQAGNSEQYFGPGTRLTVT.

This clone was observed a few times. The rearrangement joins TRBV28 to TRBJ1-6, with unresolved D. The CDR3 totals 15 residues. Germline CDR1 and CDR2: MDHEN and SYDVKM. Trimming took off 7 bases at V and 10 bases at J, with 20 bases between the two ends. DNA for the CDR3: TGTGCCAGCACCGCATTCACCGCGGTAATGTCACCCCTCCACTTT. Translated: CASTAFTAVMSPLHF.

This chain uses TRBV5-1 with TRBJ2-6; TRBD1 matches at 7 bases. Germline V gives CDR1 SGHRS, CDR2 YFSETQ. Trimming removed 0 bases from V and 2 bases from J; junction bases left unmatched: 2. The CDR3 covers 16 residues. The CDR3 DNA reads TGCGCCAGCAGCTTGGGAGGGGGCCCTGGGGCCAACGTCCTGACTTTC. Translation: CASSLGGGPGANVLTF.

The rearrangement links TRBV6-6 to TRBJ2-7; 8 positions agree with TRBD2. V lost 0 bases to trimming and J lost 4 bases; unmatched junction nucleotides: 8. The CDR3 runs to 16 residues. The germline V gene has CDR1 MNHNY and CDR2 SVGAGI (reference sequence). This CDR3 reads CASSYSSAGEGYEQYF. Written as DNA, the CDR3 is TGTGCCAGCAGTTACTCCTCAGCGGGAGAGGGATACGAGCAGTACTTC.

This rearrangement joins TRBV6-1 to TRBJ2-5; D is uncertain. The CDR3 spans 15 residues. The germline CDR1 and CDR2 sequences are MNHNS and SASEGT. Trimming shortened V by 5 bases and J by 4 bases, and 17 bases separated the two germline ends. The CDR3 DNA follows: TGTGCCAGCAGTCCTCTAACAGTGGGGTCAGAGACCCAGTACTTC. Translating it yields CASSPLTVGSETQYF.

The V and J genes are TRBV11-2 and TRBJ2-7, with D tentatively TRBD1 (5 bases). CDR3 size: 15 residues. CDR1 is SGHAT, CDR2 FQNNGV, per germline. V shed 0 bases and J shed 3 bases, with 12 bases lying between them. The CDR3 DNA reads TGTGCCAGCAGCTTAGACTTTGACAGAGTCTACGAGCAGTACTTC. It is translated as CASSLDFDRVYEQYF.

The rearrangement joins TRBV6-6 to TRBJ1-1; TRBD1 matches 7 bases. The CDR3 loop spans 12 amino acids. V lost 8 bases to trimming and J lost 5 bases; unmatched junction nucleotides: 5. Germline CDR1 is MNHNY and CDR2 is SVGAGI (reference sequence). In DNA, the CDR3 is TGTGCCAGCGCCCAGGGGGGAACTGAAGCTTTCTTT. Translation gives CASAQGGTEAFF.

The chain recombines TRBV10-3 with TRBJ2-5; D unclear. The CDR3 extends over 13 amino acids. CDR1 is ENHRY, CDR2 SYGVKD, per germline. V lost 3 bases to trimming and J lost 2 bases, with 7 bases between them. CDR3: CAISDTNQETQYF. Written as DNA, the CDR3 is TGTGCCATCAGTGACACAAATCAAGAGACCCAGTACTTC.

This clone appeared a few times. For the CDR3, the DNA is TGTGCCAGCAGTTCAGGGGGGTGGGGAGAGACCCAGTACTTC. Translating gives CASSSGGWGETQYF. The rearrangement uses TRBV27 and TRBJ2-5; perhaps TRBD1 as D (7 bases). The V end lost 4 bases, the J end lost 4 bases, and 13 bases lay between the germline ends. Germline V gene data show CDR1 as MNHEY and CDR2 as SMNVEV (reference sequence). The CDR3 contains 14 residues.

This clone was found once. V is TRBV9 and J is TRBJ2-1; perhaps D is TRBD1 or TRBD2 (5 bases each). This CDR3 has 17 amino acids. Trimming pared 3 bases from V and 5 bases from J, leaving 21 bases between. CDR1 SGDLS and CDR2 YYNGEE come from the germline V gene. The CDR3 DNA follows: TGTGCCAGCAGCGGCCGGAAAGGGACGGCTGTTAACAATGAGCAGTTCTTC. Translating it yields CASSGRKGTAVNNEQFF. Looking up the rest from reference TRBV9 and TRBJ2-1 gives the full variable domain: DSGVTQTPKHLITATGQRVTLRCSPRSGDLSVYWYQQSLDQGLQFLIQYYNGEERAKGNILERFSAQQFPDLHSELNLSSLELGDSALYFCASSGRKGTAVNNEQFFGPGTRLTVL.

This clone turned up a few times. The rearrangement uses TRBV10-3 and TRBJ2-1; unclear D gene. Trimming took 2 bases from V and 10 from J, leaving 6 bases between them. Looked up from germline, CDR1 is ENHRY and CDR2 is SYGVKD. The CDR3 runs 11 residues. The DNA of the CDR3 is TGTGCCATCAGTGAGATGGAGGAGCAGTTCTTC. Its translation is CAISEMEEQFF.

The rearrangement uses TRBV11-2 and TRBJ2-3, with TRBD2 as a possible D gene (6 bases). The CDR3 is 15 amino acids. Trimming shortened V by 5 bases and J by 2 bases, and 14 bases separated the two germline ends. Germline CDR1 SGHAT, CDR2 FQNNGV. CDR3 amino acids: CASSGGTPPTDTQYF. The CDR3 DNA sequence: TGTGCCAGCAGCGGGGGGACTCCTCCCACAGATACGCAGTATTTT.